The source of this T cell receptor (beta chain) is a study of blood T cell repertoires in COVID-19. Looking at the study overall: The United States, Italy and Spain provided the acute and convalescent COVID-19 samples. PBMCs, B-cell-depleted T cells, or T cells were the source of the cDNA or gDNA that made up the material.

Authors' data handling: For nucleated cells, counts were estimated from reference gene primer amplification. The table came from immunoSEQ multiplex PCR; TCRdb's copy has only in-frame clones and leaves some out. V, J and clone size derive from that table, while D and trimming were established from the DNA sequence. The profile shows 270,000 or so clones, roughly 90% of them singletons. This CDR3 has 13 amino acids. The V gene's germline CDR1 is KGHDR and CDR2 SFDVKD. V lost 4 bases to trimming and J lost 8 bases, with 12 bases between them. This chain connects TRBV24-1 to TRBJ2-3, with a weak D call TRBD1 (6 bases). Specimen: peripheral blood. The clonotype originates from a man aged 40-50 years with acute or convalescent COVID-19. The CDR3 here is CATSDENRVTQYF. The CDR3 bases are TGTGCCACCAGTGACGAAAACAGGGTTACGCAGTATTTT.